Listed here are 28 T cell receptor beta chains from one sample, sequenced in a study of STAT5B mutations in CD4+ large granular lymphocyte leukemia (dated by TCRdb to between 2021 and 2022). Receptor libraries were prepared by the immunoSEQ multiplex PCR assay. In its TCRdb copy, this immuneACCESS table keeps in-frame sequences only and misses some clones. Where compared with another copy, unresolved V genes explain less than half of these, and the others have no known cause. The sample table holds approximately 20,000 clones, of which less than 85% were seen once. Approximately 13% of the sample is held by the ten biggest clonotypes. The material sequenced was CD4+ T cells from blood buffy coats. These receptors were taken from a human donor in good health.

This sequence joins TRBV27 and TRBJ2-5; 14 bases agree with TRBD2. Trimming cost V 5 bases and J 5 bases; bases outside gene matches: 7. This CDR3 is 16 amino acids long. Germline V gene data show CDR1 as MNHEY and CDR2 as SMNVEV (reference sequence). The CDR3 region is CASSPGLAGVSETQYF. The CDR3 DNA follows: TGTGCCAGCAGTCCGGGACTAGCGGGAGTAAGTGAGACCCAGTACTTC.

J is TRBJ2-7 and V is TRBV2; TRBD2 is a possible D gene (5 bases). CDR3 length: 12 amino acids. Germline V gene data show CDR1 as SNHLY and CDR2 as FYNNEI. The germline V and J ends were trimmed by 10 bases and 0 bases, with 10 bases remaining between them. CDR3 in DNA: TGTGCCAACGGGGTGAACTCCTACGAGCAGTACTTC. Translated: CANGVNSYEQYF.

As for this clone: The same CDR3 is also encoded by other DNA sequences in this sample. This chain joins TRBV30 and TRBJ1-5; no definite D call. The CDR3 sequence is 13 residues long. Between the trimmed V and J ends, which lost 2 bases and 0 bases, there was a span of 5 bases. CDR1 GTSNPN and CDR2 SVGIG come from the germline V gene (reference sequence). The CDR3 is CAWSLDSNQPQHF. CDR3 bases: TGTGCCTGGAGTCTTGATAGCAATCAGCCCCAGCATTTT.

The chain carries TRBV5-6 and TRBJ1-2; TRBD1 agrees at 9 bases. The V and J ends lost 2 bases and 4 bases, in that order; junction bases with no gene match: 6. Germline values: CDR1 SGHDT, CDR2 YYEEEE. The CDR3 has 15 amino acids. The CDR3 loop is CASSFKATGGYGYTF. DNA of the CDR3: TGTGCCAGCAGCTTTAAAGCGACAGGGGGCTATGGCTACACCTTC.

This clone appeared a single time. This rearrangement joins TRBV28 to TRBJ1-2; possibly TRBD1 for D (5 bases). Trimming removed 6 bases from V and 0 bases from J, with 8 bases in between. The CDR3 is 13 amino acids. Germline CDR1 reads MDHEN; CDR2 reads SYDVKM. The CDR3 DNA sequence: TGTGCCAGCAGGACAGATACTAACTATGGCTACACCTTC. This gives the protein CASRTDTNYGYTF.

In the case of this clone: The same CDR3 is also encoded by other DNA sequences in this sample. The CDR3 nucleotides are TGTGCCAGCTCACCACGACAGAACACTGAAGCTTTCTTT. It codes for CASSPRQNTEAFF. The chain couples TRBV18 to TRBJ1-1; D is unclear. The length of the CDR3 is 13 residues. The V end lost 1 base, the J end lost 1 base, and 4 bases lay between the germline ends. CDR1 and CDR2 (germline): KGHSH, LQKENI.

The sample holds a few counts of this clone. This chain joins TRBV30 and TRBJ2-7; D is undetermined. Trimming stripped 1 base from V and 0 bases from J, with 1 base between. Germline lookup yields CDR1 GTSNPN and CDR2 SVGIG (reference sequence). The length of the CDR3 is 11 residues. CDR3 amino acids: CAWSDSYEQYF. The CDR3 DNA reads TGTGCCTGGAGTGACTCCTACGAGCAGTACTTC.

The chain carries TRBV5-8 and TRBJ1-5; possibly TRBD1 for D (5 bases). Deletions cut 0 bases from V and 4 bases from J, with 8 bases between. The length of the CDR3 is 14 residues. Germline lookup yields CDR1 SGHTS and CDR2 YDEGEE. DNA of the CDR3: TGTGCCAGCAGCTTGGGCAGGGAGAATCAGCCCCAGCATTTT. It specifies CASSLGRENQPQHF.

In this sample, this clone turned up once. The chain uses TRBV18 and TRBJ1-1, with D hard to call. Germline CDR1 and CDR2: KGHSH and LQKENI. This CDR3 region has 14 residues. V was trimmed by 1 base and J by 1 base, leaving 7 bases between them. CDR3 residues: CASSPLPGNTEAFF. The DNA of the CDR3 is TGTGCCAGCTCACCACTTCCCGGGAACACTGAAGCTTTCTTT. Supplemented by reference TRBV18 and TRBJ1-1, the full variable domain reads NAGVMQNPRHLVRRRGQEARLRCSPMKGHSHVYWYRQLPEEGLKFMVYLQKENIIDESGMPKERFSAEFPKEGPSILRIQQVVRGDSAAYFCASSPLPGNTEAFFGQGTRLTVV.

The chain combines TRBV13 with TRBJ2-1, with a tentative D call TRBD2 (5 bases). CDR1 is PRHDT and CDR2 is FYEKMQ in the germline V gene (reference sequence). Trimming left V 7 bases short and J 3 bases short, with 13 bases between. The CDR3 is 14 residues long. The CDR3 bases are TGTGCCAGCACCCGCCGGGGTGACTACAATGAGCAGTTCTTC. Amino acid sequence: CASTRRGDYNEQFF.

This clone was seen once. One end of the junction does not line up with germline, which may come from a read error. The CDR3 DNA reads as TGTGCCAGCAGGGAAGCGGGAGCCACAGATACGCAGTATTTT. It translates to CASREAGATDTQYF. This rearrangement joins TRBV2 to TRBJ2-3; 8 bases are shared with TRBD2. The CDR3 extends over 14 amino acids. In germline, CDR1 is SNHLY, CDR2 FYNNEI.

The gene calls are TRBV6-5 and TRBJ1-1; D remains unclear. The CDR3 is made up of 13 amino acids. The ends were cut back, 8 bases at V and 1 base at J, with 11 bases in the middle. The germline V gene has CDR1 MNHEY and CDR2 SVGAGI. This CDR3 reads CASCWNGNTEAFF. The CDR3 DNA reads as TGTGCCAGCTGCTGGAACGGGAACACTGAAGCTTTCTTT.

The chain employs TRBV11-2 and TRBJ2-1; tentatively, D is TRBD1 (6 bases). Germline V gives CDR1 SGHAT, CDR2 FQNNGV. There are 15 residues in the CDR3. The V gene lost 3 bases and the J gene lost 7 bases, with 16 bases spanning the gap. CDR3 protein: CASSFIGGVGNEQFF. The CDR3 DNA reads TGTGCCAGCAGCTTTATAGGGGGAGTCGGAAATGAGCAGTTCTTC.

V usage is TRBV19 and J usage is TRBJ2-3; tentative D call: TRBD2 (5 bases). V was cut by 10 bases and J by 8 bases, with 25 bases left in between. The CDR3 is 15 residues long. The germline V gene has CDR1 LNHDA and CDR2 SQIVND (reference sequence). The CDR3: CATLTLPSEGGTQYF. CDR3 DNA: TGTGCCACCCTGACGCTACCATCGGAAGGAGGTACGCAGTATTTT. Complete variable domain (other parts from reference TRBV19 and TRBJ2-3): DGGITQSPKYLFRKEGQNVTLSCEQNLNHDAMYWYRQDPGQGLRLIYYSQIVNDFQKGDIAEGYSVSREKKESFPLTVTSAQKNPTAFYLCATLTLPSEGGTQYFGPGTRLTVL.

The rearrangement links TRBV11-3 to TRBJ2-5, with TRBD2 matching 12 bases. Trimming cost V 5 bases and J 2 bases; bases outside gene matches: 3. The CDR3 length is 15 residues. Looked up from germline, CDR1 is SGHNT and CDR2 is YENEEA. The CDR3 DNA reads TGTGCCAGCAGCGAAGGACTAGCGGGACAAGAGACCCAGTACTTC. Translating gives CASSEGLAGQETQYF. Together with reference TRBV11-3 and TRBJ2-5, the CDR3 gives the full variable domain: EAGVVQSPRYKIIEKKQPVAFWCNPISGHNTLYWYLQNLGQGPELLIRYENEEAVDDSQLPKDRFSAERLKGVDSTLKIQPAELGDSAVYLCASSEGLAGQETQYFGPGTRLLVL.

V is TRBV7-9 and J is TRBJ2-7; D gene unclear. CDR1 is SEHNR and CDR2 is FQNEAQ in the germline V gene (reference sequence). The CDR3 is 12 residues long. Trimming removed 1 base from V and 1 base from J, with 2 bases in between. CDR3 residues: CASSLESYEQYF. DNA for the CDR3: TGTGCCAGCAGCTTAGAGTCCTACGAGCAGTACTTC.

The chain employs TRBV6-5 and TRBJ1-2; 7 positions agree with TRBD1. J was trimmed by 4 bases and V by 2 bases; bases with no gene match: 4. CDR1 is MNHEY, CDR2 SVGAGI, per germline. The length of the CDR3 is 14 residues. The CDR3 spells CASSYARGGYGYTF. The CDR3 region has the DNA TGTGCCAGCAGTTACGCCAGGGGGGGCTATGGCTACACCTTC.

This clone occurred a few times. The CDR3 loop is CSSGGTGNTEAFF. CDR3 nucleotide sequence: TGCAGCAGCGGGGGGACTGGGAACACTGAAGCTTTCTTT. The rearrangement links TRBV29-1 to TRBJ1-1; D is perhaps TRBD1 (5 bases). The length of the CDR3 is 13 residues. V was clipped by 8 bases and J by 1 base, with 14 bases between them. The germline V gene encodes CDR1 SQVTM and CDR2 ANQGSEA.

The V call is TRBV6-5, the J call TRBJ1-5; D not certain. This CDR3 is built from 13 residues. Trimming pared 4 bases from V and 9 bases from J, leaving 13 bases between. Germline V gene sequence: CDR1 MNHEY, CDR2 SVGAGI. CDR3 in amino acids: CASSFGPSSPQHF. CDR3 nucleotide sequence: TGTGCCAGCAGTTTCGGACCGAGTTCGCCCCAGCATTTT.

The V call is TRBV6-1, the J call TRBJ2-2; D remains ambiguous. Trimming pared 3 bases from V and 5 bases from J, leaving 22 bases between. This CDR3 has 18 amino acids. Germline V CDR1 and CDR2: MNHNS, SASEGT. The CDR3 region has the DNA TGTGCCAGCAGTGATTTCATTTCGGGTCGGCTAATTACCGGGGAGCTGTTTTTT. Residues: CASSDFISGRLITGELFF.

CDR3 sequence: CASRGRSGRADQETQYF. The CDR3 coding sequence is TGTGCCAGCAGGGGTCGTAGCGGGAGGGCGGATCAAGAGACCCAGTACTTC. V gene TRBV7-9 combines with J gene TRBJ2-5, with 11 bases aligning to TRBD2. Germline trimming cut 6 bases from V and 2 bases from J; bases unmatched to any gene: 11. The CDR3 sequence is 17 residues long. Germline V lookup: CDR1 SEHNR, CDR2 FQNEAQ (reference sequence).

The chain employs TRBV6-1 and TRBJ2-7, with D perhaps TRBD1 (5 bases). CDR1 is MNHNS and CDR2 is SASEGT in the germline V gene. Trimming shortened V by 5 bases and J by 0 bases, and 14 bases separated the two germline ends. The CDR3 is 15 amino acids. The CDR3: CASSPTTGYSYEQYF. The CDR3 region has the DNA TGTGCCAGCAGTCCGACAACAGGTTACTCCTACGAGCAGTACTTC.

The chain recombines TRBV28 with TRBJ1-2; D possibly corresponds to TRBD1 (5 bases). Per the germline V gene, CDR1 is MDHEN and CDR2 is SYDVKM. Trimming removed 6 bases at V and 5 bases at J, with 16 bases between. The CDR3 length is 14 residues. The CDR3 here is CASRRSGETYGYTF. The CDR3 DNA is TGTGCCAGCAGGCGGTCGGGGGAAACGTATGGCTACACCTTC.

The J gene is TRBJ2-2, the V gene TRBV9, with 12 nucleotides matching TRBD2. CDR1 is SGDLS, CDR2 YYNGEE, per germline. Trimming at V came to 2 bases and at J to 5 bases, leaving 4 bases not matched to a gene. This CDR3 has 16 amino acids. CDR3 coding DNA: TGTGCCAGCAGCGTGACTAGCGGGAGAGCGACCGGGGAGCTGTTTTTT. Protein sequence: CASSVTSGRATGELFF.

The chain employs TRBV5-6 and TRBJ1-5, with TRBD1 matching over 9 bases. V trimming: 3 bases; J trimming: 4 bases; junction bases outside the gene matches: 8. The CDR3 is 16 amino acids. Germline assignment: CDR1 SGHDT and CDR2 YYEEEE. The CDR3 DNA is TGTGCCAGCAGCTGGGGGGGACAGGGATTGAATCAGCCCCAGCATTTT. It is translated as CASSWGGQGLNQPQHF.

J is TRBJ1-2 and V is TRBV30; D possibly corresponds to TRBD1 (6 bases). The CDR3 is 13 amino acids. Germline V gene sequence: CDR1 GTSNPN, CDR2 SVGIG (reference sequence). V was trimmed by 4 bases and J by 5 bases, leaving 14 bases between them. The CDR3 region has the DNA TGTGCCTGGATGGCCGGGGGGGCTTATGGCTACACCTTC. Protein: CAWMAGGAYGYTF.

The chain couples TRBV29-1 to TRBJ2-1, with TRBD2 matching 13 bases. V trimming: 4 bases; J trimming: 8 bases; junction bases outside the gene matches: 2. The CDR3 runs 13 residues. From germline, CDR1 is SQVTM and CDR2 ANQGSEA. In nucleotides, the CDR3 is TGCAGCGTTGGGACTAGCGGGAGATATGAGCAGTTCTTC. Encoded protein: CSVGTSGRYEQFF.

This chain uses TRBV4-1 with TRBJ2-4; D remains ambiguous. The CDR3 length is 15 residues. V lost 0 bases and J lost 8, with 14 bases in between. Per germline, CDR1 MGHRA and CDR2 YSYEKL. CDR3 sequence: CASSQESATRYIQYF. DNA for the CDR3: TGCGCCAGCAGCCAAGAAAGCGCTACTCGTTACATTCAGTACTTC.